The clone carrying this TCR beta chain was counted a single time. This sample was included in a study of OX40 agonist ivuxolimab in advanced cancers. TCRdb's table, derived via immunoSEQ multiplex PCR, lists solely in-frame clones and lacks some. The sample records tens of thousands of clones, roughly nine tenths being singletons. The CDR3 length is 16 residues. V gave up 4 bases and J gave up 0 bases, with 15 bases separating them. Per the germline V gene, CDR1 is LNHDA and CDR2 is SQIVND (reference sequence). The sequencing here drew on CD4+ or CD8+ T cells sorted from blood, taken in a trial of the OX40 agonist ivuxolimab. The genes are TRBV19 and TRBJ2-5; D is possibly TRBD2 (5 bases). This receptor was taken from an adult with an advanced solid tumor such as melanoma, head and neck, liver or kidney cancer. The CDR3 reads CASSTRLARYQETQYF. DNA for the CDR3: TGTGCCAGTAGTACTCGATTAGCGCGGTACCAAGAGACCCAGTACTTC.